This T cell receptor (beta chain) was captured by sequencing in a study of blood T cell repertoires in COVID-19. The CDR3 is 11 amino acids. V was cut by 8 bases and J by 6 bases, with 8 bases left in between. The germline V gene has CDR1 ENHRY and CDR2 SYGVKD. Patients of the Seattle cohort, enrolled during active infection, were followed longitudinally. Profiling relied on immunoSEQ multiplex PCR, and the TCRdb table lists in-frame clones only, not all of them. This sample has roughly 160,000 clones, with about 85% found just once. The TCR originated in a man older than 75 with COVID-19, enrolled during active disease. Source material: peripheral blood. This chain connects TRBV10-3 to TRBJ2-1; tentatively, D is TRBD1 (6 bases). The CDR3 nucleotides are TGTGCCATCGGACAGTTCAATGAGCAGTTCTTC. Translation: CAIGQFNEQFF.